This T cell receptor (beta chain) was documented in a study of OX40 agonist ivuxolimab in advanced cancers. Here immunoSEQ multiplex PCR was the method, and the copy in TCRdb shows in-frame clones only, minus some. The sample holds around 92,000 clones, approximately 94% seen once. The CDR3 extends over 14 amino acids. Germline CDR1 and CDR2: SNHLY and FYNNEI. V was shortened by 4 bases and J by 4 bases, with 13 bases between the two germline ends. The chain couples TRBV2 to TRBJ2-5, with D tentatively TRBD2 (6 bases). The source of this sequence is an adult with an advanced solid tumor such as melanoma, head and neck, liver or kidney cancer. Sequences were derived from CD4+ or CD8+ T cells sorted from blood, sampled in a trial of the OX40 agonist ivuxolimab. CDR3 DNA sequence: TGTGCCAGCAGTGCGCGCGGGATCACAGAGACCCAGTACTTC. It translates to CASSARGITETQYF.